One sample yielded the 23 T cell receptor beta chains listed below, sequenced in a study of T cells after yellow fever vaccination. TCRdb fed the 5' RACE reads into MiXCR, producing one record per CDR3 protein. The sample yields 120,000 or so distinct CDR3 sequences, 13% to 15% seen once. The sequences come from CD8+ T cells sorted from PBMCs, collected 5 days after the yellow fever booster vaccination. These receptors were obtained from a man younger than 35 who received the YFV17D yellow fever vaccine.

The CDR3 nucleotides are TGTGCCAGCAACTGGAATTCACCCCTCCACTTT. Its translation is CASNWNSPLHF. This chain connects TRBV28 to TRBJ1-6; D unclear. The CDR3 is 11 amino acids. Trimming took off 7 bases at V and 7 bases at J, with 5 bases between the two ends. Per the germline V gene, CDR1 is MDHEN and CDR2 is SYDVKM.

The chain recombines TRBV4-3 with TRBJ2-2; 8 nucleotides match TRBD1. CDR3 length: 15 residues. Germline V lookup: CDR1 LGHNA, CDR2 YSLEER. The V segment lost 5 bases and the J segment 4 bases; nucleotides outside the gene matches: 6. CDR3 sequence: CASSRQGRGTGELFF. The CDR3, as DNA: TGCGCCAGCAGCAGACAGGGGCGCGGCACCGGGGAGCTGTTTTTT.

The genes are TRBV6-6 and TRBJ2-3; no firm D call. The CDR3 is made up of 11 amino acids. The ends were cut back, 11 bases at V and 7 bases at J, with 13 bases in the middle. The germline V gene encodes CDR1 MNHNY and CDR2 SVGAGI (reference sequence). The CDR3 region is CAPRNVHTQYF. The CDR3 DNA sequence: TGTGCCCCTAGAAACGTTCATACGCAGTATTTT.

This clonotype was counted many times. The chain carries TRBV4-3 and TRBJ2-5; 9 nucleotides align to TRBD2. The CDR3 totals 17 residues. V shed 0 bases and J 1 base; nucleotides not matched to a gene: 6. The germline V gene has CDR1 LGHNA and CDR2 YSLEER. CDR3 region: CASSQDWSGGFQETQYF. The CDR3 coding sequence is TGCGCCAGCAGCCAAGATTGGAGCGGGGGGTTCCAAGAGACCCAGTACTTC.

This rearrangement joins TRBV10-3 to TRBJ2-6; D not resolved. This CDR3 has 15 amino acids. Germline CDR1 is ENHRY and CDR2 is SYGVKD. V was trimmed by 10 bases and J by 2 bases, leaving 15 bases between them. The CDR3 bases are TGTGCCACCAGGAGACTCTCCCCTGGGGCCAACGTCCTGACTTTC. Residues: CATRRLSPGANVLTF.

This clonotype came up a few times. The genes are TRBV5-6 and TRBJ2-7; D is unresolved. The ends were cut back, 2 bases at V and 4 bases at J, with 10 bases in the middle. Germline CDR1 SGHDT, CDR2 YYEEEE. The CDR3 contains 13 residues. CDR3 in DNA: TGTGCCAGCAGCTTCGGCAGCCCGTACGAGCAGTACTTC. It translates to CASSFGSPYEQYF.

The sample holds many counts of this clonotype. CDR3 sequence (DNA): TGCGCCAGCAGCTTAACCGGGACCCCGAGCACAGATACGCAGTATTTT. Protein product: CASSLTGTPSTDTQYF. This chain joins TRBV5-1 and TRBJ2-3; either TRBD1 or TRBD2 may fit D (5 bases each). Deletions cut 2 bases from V and 0 bases from J, with 13 bases between. This CDR3 region has 16 residues. The germline V gene encodes CDR1 SGHRS and CDR2 YFSETQ. Complete variable domain (other parts from reference TRBV5-1 and TRBJ2-3): KAGVTQTPRYLIKTRGQQVTLSCSPISGHRSVSWYQQTPGQGLQFLFEYFSETQRNKGNFPGRFSGRQFSNSRSEMNVSTLELGDSALYLCASSLTGTPSTDTQYFGPGTRLTVL.

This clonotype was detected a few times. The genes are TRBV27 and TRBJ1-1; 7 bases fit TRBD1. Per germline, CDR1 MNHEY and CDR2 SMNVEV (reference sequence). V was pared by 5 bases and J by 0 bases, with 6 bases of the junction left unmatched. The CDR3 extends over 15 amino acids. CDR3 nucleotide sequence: TGTGCCAGCAGTCCCAGGGGGGCTATGAACACTGAAGCTTTCTTT. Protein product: CASSPRGAMNTEAFF.

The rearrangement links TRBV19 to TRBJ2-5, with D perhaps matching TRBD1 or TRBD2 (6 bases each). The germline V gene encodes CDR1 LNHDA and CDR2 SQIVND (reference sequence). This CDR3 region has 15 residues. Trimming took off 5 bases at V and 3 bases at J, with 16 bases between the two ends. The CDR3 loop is CASSPLQRGEETQYF. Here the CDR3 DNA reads TGTGCCAGTAGTCCCCTTCAAAGGGGGGAAGAGACCCAGTACTTC.

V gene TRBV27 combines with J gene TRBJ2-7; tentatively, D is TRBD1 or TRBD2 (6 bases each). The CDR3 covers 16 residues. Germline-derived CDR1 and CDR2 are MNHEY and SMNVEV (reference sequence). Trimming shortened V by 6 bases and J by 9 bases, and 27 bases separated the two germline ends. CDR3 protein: CASSPATLGATGGQYF. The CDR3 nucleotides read TGTGCCAGCAGCCCCGCCACGTTGGGGGCGACCGGGGGGCAGTACTTC.

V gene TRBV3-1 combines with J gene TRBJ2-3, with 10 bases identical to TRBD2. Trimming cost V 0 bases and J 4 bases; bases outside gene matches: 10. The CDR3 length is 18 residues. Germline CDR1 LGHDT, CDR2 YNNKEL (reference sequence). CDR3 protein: CASSQDESSGGASDTQYF. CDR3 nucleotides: TGTGCCAGCAGCCAAGATGAGTCCAGCGGGGGGGCCTCAGATACGCAGTATTTT.

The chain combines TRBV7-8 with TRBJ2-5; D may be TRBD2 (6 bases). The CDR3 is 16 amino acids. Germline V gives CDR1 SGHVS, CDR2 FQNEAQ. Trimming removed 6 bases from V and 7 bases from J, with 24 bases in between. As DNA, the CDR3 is TGTGCCAGCAGGATCACACTCGGACCGGTGGAGGGGACCCAGTACTTC. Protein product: CASRITLGPVEGTQYF.

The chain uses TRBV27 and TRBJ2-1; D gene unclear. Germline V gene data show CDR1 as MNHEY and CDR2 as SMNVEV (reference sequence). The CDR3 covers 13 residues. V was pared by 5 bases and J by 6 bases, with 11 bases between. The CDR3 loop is CASSVRAVNEQFF. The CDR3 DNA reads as TGTGCCAGCAGTGTTCGGGCGGTCAATGAGCAGTTCTTC.

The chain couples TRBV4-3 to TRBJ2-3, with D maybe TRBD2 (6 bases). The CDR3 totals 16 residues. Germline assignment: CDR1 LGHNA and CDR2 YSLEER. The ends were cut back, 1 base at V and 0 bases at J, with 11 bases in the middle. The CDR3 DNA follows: TGCGCCAGCAGCCAAGTCGATAGCGGTAGCACAGATACGCAGTATTTT. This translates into CASSQVDSGSTDTQYF.

The chain's CDR3 is CSVTDHYGYTF. The CDR3 DNA is TGCAGCGTGACCGATCACTATGGCTACACCTTC. The chain has TRBV29-1 and TRBJ1-2; D gene uncertain. The CDR3 sequence is 11 residues long. CDR1 is SQVTM, CDR2 ANQGSEA, per germline. The ends were cut back, 6 bases at V and 3 bases at J, with 8 bases in the middle. Drawing the rest from reference TRBV29-1 and TRBJ1-2, the complete variable domain is SAVISQKPSRDICQRGTSLTIQCQVDSQVTMMFWYRQQPGQSLTLIATANQGSEATYESGFVIDKFPISRPNLTFSTLTVSNMSPEDSSIYLCSVTDHYGYTFGSGTRLTVV.

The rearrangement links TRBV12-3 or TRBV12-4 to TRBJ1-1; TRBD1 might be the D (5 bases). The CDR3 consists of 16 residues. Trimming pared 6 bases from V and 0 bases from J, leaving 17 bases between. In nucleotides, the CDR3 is TGTGCCAGCAGCGGGGCCCTATACCCGATGAACACTGAAGCTTTCTTT. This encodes CASSGALYPMNTEAFF.

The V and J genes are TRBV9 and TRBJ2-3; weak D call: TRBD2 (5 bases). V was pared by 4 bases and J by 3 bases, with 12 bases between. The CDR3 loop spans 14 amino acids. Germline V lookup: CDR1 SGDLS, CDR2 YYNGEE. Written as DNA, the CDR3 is TGTGCCAGCAGCTTTCTCGGGGATACAGATACGCAGTATTTT. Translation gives CASSFLGDTDTQYF.

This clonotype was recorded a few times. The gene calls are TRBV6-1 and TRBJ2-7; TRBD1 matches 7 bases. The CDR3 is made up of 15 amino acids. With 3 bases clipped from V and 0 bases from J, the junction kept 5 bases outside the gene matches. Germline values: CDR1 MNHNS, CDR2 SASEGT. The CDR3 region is CASSDTGDSSYEQYF. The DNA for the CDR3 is TGTGCCAGCAGTGACACTGGGGACAGCTCCTACGAGCAGTACTTC.

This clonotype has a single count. CDR3 nucleotides: TGCGCCAGCAGCCAAGGGACACTCTCCTTCGGGGAAGCTTTCTTT. Its translation: CASSQGTLSFGEAFF. V is TRBV4-3 and J is TRBJ1-1; D possibly corresponds to TRBD1 (5 bases). CDR1 is LGHNA, CDR2 YSLEER, per germline. The CDR3 contains 15 residues. V dropped 1 base and J dropped 8 bases, with 17 bases sitting between them.

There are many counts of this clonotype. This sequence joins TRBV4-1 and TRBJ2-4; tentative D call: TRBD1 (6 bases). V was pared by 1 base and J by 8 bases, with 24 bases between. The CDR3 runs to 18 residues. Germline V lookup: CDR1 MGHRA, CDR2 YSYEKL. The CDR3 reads CASSQVSRRATGLDIQYF. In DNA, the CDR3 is TGCGCCAGCAGCCAAGTTTCCAGACGAGCAACAGGGTTGGACATTCAGTACTTC.

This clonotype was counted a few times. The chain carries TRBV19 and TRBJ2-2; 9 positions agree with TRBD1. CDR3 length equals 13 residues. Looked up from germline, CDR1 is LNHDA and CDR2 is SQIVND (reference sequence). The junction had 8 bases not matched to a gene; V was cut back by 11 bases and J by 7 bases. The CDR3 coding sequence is TGTGCCGAAAGGGACAGGGCTGGCGGGGAGCTGTTTTTT. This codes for CAERDRAGGELFF.

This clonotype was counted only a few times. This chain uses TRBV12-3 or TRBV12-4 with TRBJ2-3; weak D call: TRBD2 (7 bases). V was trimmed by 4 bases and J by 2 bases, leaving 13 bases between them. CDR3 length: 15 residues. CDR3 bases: TGTGCCAGCAGTTGGGGCGGGGGCATCACAGATACGCAGTATTTT. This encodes CASSWGGGITDTQYF.

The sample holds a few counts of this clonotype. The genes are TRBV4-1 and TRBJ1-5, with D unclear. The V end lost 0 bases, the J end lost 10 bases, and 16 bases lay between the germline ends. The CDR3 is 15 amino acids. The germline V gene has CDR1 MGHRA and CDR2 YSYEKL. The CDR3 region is CASSQDSTPSEPQHF. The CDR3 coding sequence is TGCGCCAGCAGCCAAGATAGTACACCTTCTGAACCCCAGCATTTT.